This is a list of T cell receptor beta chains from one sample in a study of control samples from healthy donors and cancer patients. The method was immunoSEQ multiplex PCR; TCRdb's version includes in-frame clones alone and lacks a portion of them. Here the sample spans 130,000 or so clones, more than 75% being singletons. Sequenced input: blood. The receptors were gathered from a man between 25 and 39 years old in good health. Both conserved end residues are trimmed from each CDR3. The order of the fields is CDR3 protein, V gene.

cdr3_aa: ASSRGEDTEAF; v_call: TRBV11-2
cdr3_aa: ASSTGLAGTDTQY; v_call: TRBV7-3
cdr3_aa: ASSLAGGGKTDTQY; v_call: TRBV7-2
cdr3_aa: AWTPHSGNTIY; v_call: TRBV30
cdr3_aa: ATSDLGGYT; v_call: TRBV24-1
cdr3_aa: ASSHFGQGSYNSPLH; v_call: TRBV6-4
cdr3_aa: ASSPTGTGPLGYT; v_call: TRBV19
cdr3_aa: ASSLASSGEGETQY; v_call: TRBV11-2
cdr3_aa: SARQDGSYNSPLH; v_call: TRBV29-1
cdr3_aa: ASSDGQGQY; v_call: TRBV6-1
cdr3_aa: ASSQGSGRGYYGYT; v_call: TRBV4-1
cdr3_aa: SVMYNTEAF; v_call: TRBV20-1
cdr3_aa: ASFLGGLNTEAF; v_call: TRBV18
cdr3_aa: ASSQGLRSTNEKLF; v_call: TRBV3-1/TRBV3-2
cdr3_aa: ASSPDPYSGNTIY; v_call: TRBV5-5
cdr3_aa: ASSSDRVESYEQY; v_call: TRBV5-1
cdr3_aa: ASRPEARESF; v_call: TRBV5-8
cdr3_aa: ASSFSGQGNTEAF; v_call: TRBV7-3
cdr3_aa: ASSLYTGELF; v_call: TRBV5-8
cdr3_aa: ASSSSSTVNTEAF; v_call: TRBV7-9
cdr3_aa: ASSPGQGRETQY; v_call: TRBV7-3
cdr3_aa: ASRWQGNTEAF; v_call: TRBV27
cdr3_aa: ASIRQGADGYT; v_call: TRBV6-5
cdr3_aa: ASSRRRGRTLNEQF; v_call: TRBV3-1/TRBV3-2
cdr3_aa: ASSFGSTLTTEAF; v_call: TRBV5-1
cdr3_aa: ASSPLRTDTQY; v_call: TRBV18
cdr3_aa: ASSETPTGRDTQY; v_call: TRBV6-1